This T cell receptor (beta chain) derives from a study of T cell repertoires in aging, cancer and after chemotherapy. On the study more broadly: About 8.8 million TCR reads made up the full dataset.

TRB rearrangements spanning V, D and J were amplified using mixed TRB-A/B primers. In TCRdb, the multiplex PCR reads were re-called with MiXCR into one record per CDR3 protein. This sample has thousands of distinct CDR3 sequences; roughly 20% occur once, and the top ten carry around 7.8%. With V trimmed by 0 bases and J by 5 bases, 7 bases remained unmatched. The CDR3 spans 15 residues. Germline V gives CDR1 GTSNPN, CDR2 SVGIG (reference sequence). Amplification of TCR beta used genomic DNA extracted from peripheral blood. By share, this clonotype counts as medium-sized (0.01 to 0.1%). The antigen remains undetermined. Notes on the study in general: In each cancer cohort, median generation probability increased across chemotherapy, suggesting thymic output rebounded. Age-matched healthy donors had significantly more diverse, less clonal blood TCR repertoires than untreated cancer patients.

The TCR was taken from a human donor with a blood cancer. Sample: blood. V usage is TRBV30 and J usage is TRBJ1-3; 7 bases agree with TRBD1. The CDR3 DNA follows: TGTGCCTGGAGTGTCGAAGGGGGCCTGAGAAACACCATATATTTT. Translation gives CAWSVEGGLRNTIYF.